Detailed here is one TCR beta chain. Original analysis: The authors estimated nucleated cell counts from reference gene primer amplification. Sequencing used immunoSEQ multiplex PCR; TCRdb keeps in-frame clones, though not all of them. V, J and clone size reflect that table, while D and trimming were determined from the DNA. The data contain more than 150,000 clones, around 80% of them singletons. The data are from a study of blood T cell repertoires in COVID-19. Study at large: Some COVID-19 samples were acute and others convalescent; all came from the United States, Italy and Spain. Nucleic acid was either cDNA or gDNA, and it came from T cells, B-cell-depleted T cells, or PBMCs.

The CDR3 runs to 16 residues. CDR1 SGHRS and CDR2 YFSETQ come from the germline V gene. With 0 bases removed from V and 5 bases from J, the gap between germline ends came to 17 bases. The rearrangement links TRBV5-1 to TRBJ2-5; D is perhaps TRBD2 (7 bases). Sequenced: peripheral blood. The clonotype was recovered from a woman in her 50s with acute or convalescent COVID-19. Here the CDR3 reads CASSLGGGILKETQYF. Written as DNA, the CDR3 is TGCGCCAGCAGCTTGGGCGGGGGCATCTTAAAGGAGACCCAGTACTTC.